The sequence of this T cell receptor (beta chain) was determined in a study of CD4+ T cells in melanoma. Sequenced by immunoSEQ multiplex PCR; TCRdb stores in-frame clones only, minus some. This sample has approximately 110,000 clones, with around 92% found just once. This TCR was recovered from a human donor with melanoma. The sequenced sample consisted of peripheral blood.

The CDR3 DNA follows: TGTGCCAGCAGCGCCCTAGGGTATGGCTACACCTTC. It specifies CASSALGYGYTF. V and J are TRBV25-1 and TRBJ1-2; D is unresolved. The CDR3 covers 12 residues. Germline V gene data show CDR1 as MGHDK and CDR2 as SYGVNS. The V end was cut by 6 bases, the J end by 5 bases, with 10 bases between.